This T cell receptor (beta chain) was captured in a study of cytomegalovirus exposure and HLA in healthy donors. Study-wide points: Later analysis demonstrated an association between a missense DCLRE1C variant and TCR beta V- and J-gene trimming. The Asian-associated ancestry cluster reportedly had fewer N-insertions than the roughly 720-donor mean in a later analysis.

This clone has ten or more counts. The antigen is unknown. The V and J ends lost 4 bases and 2 bases respectively, with 19 bases between them. From germline, CDR1 is SGHRS and CDR2 YFSETQ. The CDR3 contains 16 residues. Primers for the PCR totalled 60 Vbeta and 13 Jbeta. The table came from immunoSEQ multiplex PCR; TCRdb's copy has only in-frame clones and leaves some out. The data contain about 130,000 clones, around 80% of them seen just once; the ten biggest clones take up approximately 13%. The sequencing input was PBMCs. The V gene is TRBV5-1, the J gene TRBJ2-7; tentatively, D is TRBD1 (6 bases). The sequence came from a woman between 55 and 75 years old in good health and CMV-seropositive. The CDR3 loop is CASSPGLGTYPYEQYF. CDR3 DNA sequence: TGCGCCAGCAGCCCAGGCCTCGGGACATATCCCTACGAGCAGTACTTC.